The 22 T cell receptor beta chains reported below all come from one sample, sequenced in a study of shared clonotypes between healthy human individuals. Produced via immunoSEQ multiplex PCR; TCRdb's table is partial and in-frame only. Found here are about 2,500,000 clones, more than 80% of them singletons; the top ten hold 0.14%. The specimen sequenced was naive CD4+ T cells sorted from blood. The subset here: CD45RA+ positively selected. These receptors came from a man aged 18 to 29 in good health.

The rearrangement uses TRBV5-6 and TRBJ2-3; possible D gene TRBD2, 6 bases. CDR3 size: 15 residues. The V and J ends lost 0 bases and 3 bases respectively, with 11 bases between them. In germline, CDR1 is SGHDT, CDR2 YYEEEE. The CDR3 loop is CASSLAGRETDTQYF. The CDR3 DNA reads TGTGCCAGCAGCTTGGCCGGGCGGGAAACAGATACGCAGTATTTT. The whole variable domain, filled in from reference TRBV5-6 and TRBJ2-3, reads DAGVTQSPTHLIKTRGQQVTLRCSPKSGHDTVSWYQQALGQGPQFIFQYYEEEERQRGNFPDRFSGHQFPNYSSELNVNALLLGDSALYLCASSLAGRETDTQYFGPGTRLTVL.

This sequence joins TRBV7-2 and TRBJ1-6, with 9 bases that match TRBD1. The CDR3 has 14 residues. Losses at the gene ends were 6 bases for V and 9 bases for J; bases not matched to a gene: 6. Germline CDR1 reads SGHTA; CDR2 reads FQGNSA. As DNA, the CDR3 is TGTGCCAGCAGTGAGGGGACAGGGAGTTCACCCCTCCACTTT. Its protein product is CASSEGTGSSPLHF.

The rearrangement links TRBV6-6 to TRBJ1-5, with 8 positions matching TRBD1. The CDR3 runs to 16 residues. V trimming: 4 bases; J trimming: 4 bases; junction bases outside the gene matches: 9. CDR1 is MNHNY and CDR2 is SVGAGI in the germline V gene (reference sequence). CDR3 loop: CASSFDPGGQNQPQHF. The CDR3 nucleotides read TGTGCCAGCAGTTTTGACCCAGGGGGCCAAAATCAGCCCCAGCATTTT.

The chain is built from TRBV10-1 and TRBJ2-1; a weak D match, TRBD2 (5 bases). This CDR3 region has 15 residues. V lost 2 bases and J 8 bases, leaving 16 bases between the germline ends. From germline, CDR1 is WNHNN and CDR2 SYGVQD (reference sequence). CDR3 protein: CASSEGSAGWDEQFF. The CDR3 DNA follows: TGCGCCAGCAGTGAGGGCTCCGCGGGTTGGGATGAGCAGTTCTTC.

This sequence joins TRBV29-1 and TRBJ1-5; D gene ambiguous. This CDR3 is built from 12 residues. Germline V gene lookup returns CDR1 SQVTM and CDR2 ANQGSEA. V was trimmed by 6 bases and J by 0 bases, leaving 6 bases between them. The CDR3 here is CSVRTSNQPQHF. The CDR3 DNA reads TGCAGCGTCAGGACTAGCAATCAGCCCCAGCATTTT. The full variable domain, with the rest looked up from reference TRBV29-1 and TRBJ1-5, is SAVISQKPSRDICQRGTSLTIQCQVDSQVTMMFWYRQQPGQSLTLIATANQGSEATYESGFVIDKFPISRPNLTFSTLTVSNMSPEDSSIYLCSVRTSNQPQHFGDGTRLSIL.

As concerns this clone: This sample also contains other DNA sequences that code for the same CDR3. V is TRBV5-1 and J is TRBJ1-1; the D gene is possibly TRBD1 (5 bases). Germline values: CDR1 SGHRS, CDR2 YFSETQ. This CDR3 spans 12 amino acids. The germline V and J ends were trimmed by 4 bases and 3 bases, with 7 bases remaining between them. CDR3: CASSLGDTEAFF. Written as DNA, the CDR3 is TGCGCCAGCAGCCTGGGGGACACTGAAGCTTTCTTT.

The V gene is TRBV28, the J gene TRBJ2-7, with a tentative D call TRBD1 (5 bases). V was pared by 5 bases and J by 0 bases, with 26 bases between. Germline V gene data show CDR1 as MDHEN and CDR2 as SYDVKM. The CDR3 is made up of 19 amino acids. The CDR3 loop reads CASSNGHRPHLGSSYEQYF. The CDR3 DNA reads as TGTGCCAGCAGTAACGGTCACAGGCCCCATTTGGGCAGCTCCTACGAGCAGTACTTC.

This clone was seen only once. Other DNA variants within this sample encode the same CDR3. CDR3 sequence (DNA): TGTGCCAGCAGTGACACGGGGCCTCAGCCCCAGCATTTT. Protein product: CASSDTGPQPQHF. The chain employs TRBV2 and TRBJ1-5, with D maybe TRBD1 (5 bases). The CDR3 loop spans 13 amino acids. Germline V gene sequence: CDR1 SNHLY, CDR2 FYNNEI. V gave up 3 bases and J gave up 6 bases, with 9 bases separating them.

The chain recombines TRBV27 with TRBJ2-1; D gene ambiguous. Germline CDR1 and CDR2: MNHEY and SMNVEV (reference sequence). The CDR3 is 13 amino acids. V shed 10 bases and J shed 0 bases, with 10 bases lying between them. This CDR3 is CATGTLSYNEQFF. In DNA form, the CDR3 reads TGTGCCACCGGAACCCTCTCCTACAATGAGCAGTTCTTC.

The rearrangement uses TRBV28 and TRBJ2-7; D call uncertain. V dropped 3 bases and J dropped 6 bases, with 9 bases sitting between them. The length of the CDR3 is 12 residues. Germline CDR1 and CDR2: MDHEN and SYDVKM. CDR3 amino acids: CASSLSRSEQYF. The CDR3 DNA sequence: TGTGCCAGCAGTTTGAGCAGGAGCGAGCAGTACTTC.

The CDR3 here is CASSEAVGGKETQYF. CDR3 DNA: TGTGCCAGCAGTGAAGCCGTGGGGGGCAAAGAGACCCAGTACTTC. The rearrangement uses TRBV2 and TRBJ2-5; D tentatively reads TRBD1 or TRBD2 (6 bases each). This CDR3 contains 15 residues. V lost 0 bases, J lost 3 bases, and 11 bases lay in between. Germline V CDR1 and CDR2: SNHLY, FYNNEI.

This chain links TRBV2 with TRBJ1-4; D gene unclear. Looked up from germline, CDR1 is SNHLY and CDR2 is FYNNEI. V was cut by 7 bases and J by 14 bases, with 17 bases left in between. This CDR3 has 12 amino acids. DNA for the CDR3: TGTGCCAGCACCCTTCTGGATCAAATTCTGTTTTTT. Translated: CASTLLDQILFF.

The chain links TRBV7-9 to TRBJ2-1, with 9 positions matching TRBD2. V lost 8 bases, J lost 5 bases, and 10 bases stayed unmatched. The CDR3 extends over 15 amino acids. From germline, CDR1 is SEHNR and CDR2 FQNEAQ (reference sequence). The CDR3 nucleotides read TGTGCCAGCCTAGAAGTGGTAGCGGGAGACAATGAGCAGTTCTTC. It translates to CASLEVVAGDNEQFF.

The chain carries TRBV6-9 and TRBJ1-6, with D hard to call. Germline lookup yields CDR1 MNHGY and CDR2 SVAAGI. This CDR3 contains 17 residues. Trimming stripped 6 bases from V and 0 bases from J, with 15 bases between. The CDR3 spells CASSPRGVSSYNSPLHF. As DNA, the CDR3 is TGTGCCAGCAGCCCCCGGGGAGTTAGCTCCTATAATTCACCCCTCCACTTT.

This chain links TRBV4-2 with TRBJ1-5; D call uncertain. The CDR3 is made up of 13 amino acids. V shed 0 bases and J shed 4 bases, with 4 bases lying between them. Germline V CDR1 and CDR2: LGHNA, YNFKEQ. This CDR3 is CASSQERNQPQHF. The CDR3 nucleotides read TGTGCCAGCAGCCAAGAACGTAATCAGCCCCAGCATTTT.

This chain links TRBV18 with TRBJ2-3, with 8 bases aligning to TRBD2. Germline CDR1 reads KGHSH; CDR2 reads LQKENI. Trimming removed 6 bases from V and 1 base from J; junction bases left unmatched: 15. The CDR3 contains 18 residues. This CDR3 is CASSQPGLAGHGTDTQYF. The DNA for the CDR3 is TGTGCCAGCTCCCAACCCGGACTAGCAGGACATGGCACAGATACGCAGTATTTT.

The rearrangement joins TRBV19 to TRBJ1-2; D unresolved. The CDR3 has 11 residues. Germline CDR1 LNHDA, CDR2 SQIVND (reference sequence). Trimming shortened V by 7 bases and J by 3 bases, and 6 bases separated the two germline ends. CDR3 sequence reads: CASNTDYGYTF. CDR3 bases: TGTGCCAGTAACACAGACTATGGCTACACCTTC.

The chain couples TRBV5-1 to TRBJ1-1, with D tentatively TRBD1 (6 bases). V was trimmed by 0 bases and J by 1 base, leaving 13 bases between them. In germline, CDR1 is SGHRS, CDR2 YFSETQ. The length of the CDR3 is 16 residues. In DNA form, the CDR3 reads TGCGCCAGCAGCTTGGCCCCGGGGGCCGCGAACACTGAAGCTTTCTTT. Amino acid sequence: CASSLAPGAANTEAFF. Drawing the rest from reference TRBV5-1 and TRBJ1-1, the complete variable domain is KAGVTQTPRYLIKTRGQQVTLSCSPISGHRSVSWYQQTPGQGLQFLFEYFSETQRNKGNFPGRFSGRQFSNSRSEMNVSTLELGDSALYLCASSLAPGAANTEAFFGQGTRLTVV.

The J gene is TRBJ1-1, the V gene TRBV6-5; D call uncertain. Germline V gene sequence: CDR1 MNHEY, CDR2 SVGAGI. The CDR3 is 13 amino acids. The V end was cut by 5 bases, the J end by 1 base, with 8 bases between. For the CDR3, the DNA is TGTGCCAGCAGTCGACGGGCGAACACTGAAGCTTTCTTT. This encodes CASSRRANTEAFF.

This clone has a single count. This chain links TRBV7-2 with TRBJ1-3; 9 bases agree with TRBD1. The J segment lost 8 bases and the V segment lost 6 bases, leaving 11 bases of the junction unmatched. Germline-derived CDR1 and CDR2 are SGHTA and FQGNSA. The CDR3 runs 15 residues. CDR3 nucleotides: TGTGCCAGCAGTCCGATGACAGGGGGGTCACACACCATATATTTT. It yields the protein CASSPMTGGSHTIYF.

The genes are TRBV25-1 and TRBJ2-1; the match to TRBD2 covers 11 bases. V lost 3 bases and J lost 3; bases outside the gene matches: 4. CDR1 MGHDK and CDR2 SYGVNS come from the germline V gene. There are 16 residues in the CDR3. The CDR3 protein is CASSEEGLAVYNEQFF. CDR3 bases: TGTGCCAGCAGTGAGGAGGGACTAGCGGTCTACAATGAGCAGTTCTTC.

The chain employs TRBV7-2 and TRBJ2-7, with 10 bases matching TRBD2. Per germline, CDR1 SGHTA and CDR2 FQGNSA. The CDR3 is 17 residues long. V lost 1 base and J lost 1; bases outside the gene matches: 7. Written as DNA, the CDR3 is TGTGCCAGCAGCTTAGTTACTAGCGGGAAGGTTTCCTACGAGCAGTACTTC. Translating it yields CASSLVTSGKVSYEQYF.